This T cell receptor beta chain was found in a study of metastatic and nonmetastatic thyroid tumors. The table lists this clone with many counts. MiXCR reprocessed the PCR reads for TCRdb. The sample has over 25,000 clones, 7.4% seen once; the top ten hold about 45%. There were no patients who had received any treatment before thyroid surgery. The CDR3 contains 16 residues. Germline assignment: CDR1 SEHNR and CDR2 FQNEAQ (reference sequence). V was pared by 2 bases and J by 5 bases, with 4 bases of the junction left unmatched. The TCR originated in a female donor with papillary thyroid cancer or a benign thyroid nodule (not recorded which). Some clones in this sample may be carry-over from other donors' samples. The rearrangement links TRBV7-9 to TRBJ2-5; 14 bases line up with TRBD2. The sequencing input was blood. CDR3 DNA: TGTGCCAGCAGCTTAACGGGACTAGCGGGAGAGGAGACCCAGTACTTC. Encoded protein: CASSLTGLAGEETQYF.